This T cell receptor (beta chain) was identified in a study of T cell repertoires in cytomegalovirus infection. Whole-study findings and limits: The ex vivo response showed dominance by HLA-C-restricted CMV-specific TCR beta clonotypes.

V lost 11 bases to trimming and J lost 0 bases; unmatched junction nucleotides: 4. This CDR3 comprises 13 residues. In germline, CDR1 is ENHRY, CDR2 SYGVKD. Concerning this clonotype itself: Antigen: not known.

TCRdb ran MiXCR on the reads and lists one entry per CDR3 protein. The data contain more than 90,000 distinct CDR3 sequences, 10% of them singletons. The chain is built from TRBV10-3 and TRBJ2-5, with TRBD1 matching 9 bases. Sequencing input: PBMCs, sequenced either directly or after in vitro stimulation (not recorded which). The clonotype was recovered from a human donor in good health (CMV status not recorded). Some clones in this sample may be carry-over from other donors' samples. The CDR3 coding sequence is TGTGCCGCACAGGGGGCTAACCAAGAGACCCAGTACTTC. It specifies CAAQGANQETQYF.